A single sample is the source of the 19 T cell receptor beta chains below, sequenced in a study of ipilimumab plus nivolumab after autologous stem cell transplantation. Using immunoSEQ multiplex PCR, the repertoire was profiled, and TCRdb retains in-frame clones only, with some absent. The sample has over 80,000 clones, 83% seen once. The source was PBMCs, collected in a trial of ipilimumab plus nivolumab as post-transplant consolidation. The receptors derive from a male donor with diffuse large B-cell lymphoma.

The chain uses TRBV6-1 and TRBJ1-2; the D gene is possibly TRBD1 (5 bases). Germline V gives CDR1 MNHNS, CDR2 SASEGT. The CDR3 is 17 amino acids. Trimming cost V 4 bases and J 7 bases, with 25 bases left between them. Here the CDR3 DNA reads TGTGCCAGCAGTGTGGCGTTGGGGGGAAACCACCTCAGTGGCTACACCTTC. It specifies CASSVALGGNHLSGYTF.

The V and J genes are TRBV2 and TRBJ2-3; a weak D match, TRBD2 (5 bases). This CDR3 is built from 15 residues. The ends were cut back, 0 bases at V and 4 bases at J, with 11 bases in the middle. Germline CDR1 SNHLY, CDR2 FYNNEI. The CDR3 nucleotides are TGTGCCAGCAGTGAAGCGCGGCTAGCCCCAGATACGCAGTATTTT. As protein: CASSEARLAPDTQYF. Combining the CDR3 with reference TRBV2 and TRBJ2-3 gives the whole variable domain EPEVTQTPSHQVTQMGQEVILRCVPISNHLYFYWYRQILGQKVEFLVSFYNNEISEKSEIFDDQFSVERPDGSNFTLKIRSTKLEDSAMYFCASSEARLAPDTQYFGPGTRLTVL.

Judged by abundance, this clone is medium-sized (0.01 to 0.1%). The rearrangement links TRBV19 to TRBJ2-7; a possible D gene is TRBD2 (6 bases). This CDR3 comprises 12 residues. CDR1 and CDR2 (germline): LNHDA, SQIVND (reference sequence). The V gene lost 3 bases and the J gene lost 5 bases, with 8 bases spanning the gap. CDR3 protein: CASSIGGNEQYF. CDR3 nucleotides: TGTGCCAGTAGTATTGGAGGGAACGAGCAGTACTTC.

This chain connects TRBV5-4 to TRBJ1-2; D not resolved. Trimming left V 1 base short and J 5 bases short, with 15 bases between. Germline assignment: CDR1 SGHNT and CDR2 YYREEE (reference sequence). The CDR3 is 15 residues long. In DNA, the CDR3 is TGTGCCAGCAGCTTGTCGACGATGGCTGGTTATGGCTACACCTTC. The encoded protein is CASSLSTMAGYGYTF.

Details on this clone: Other DNA variants within this sample encode the same CDR3. The J gene is TRBJ1-1, the V gene TRBV7-2; 8 nucleotides align to TRBD1. CDR1 and CDR2 from the germline V gene are SGHTA and FQGNSA. This CDR3 is 14 amino acids long. Trimming took 2 bases from V and 1 from J; bases not matched to a gene: 0. The CDR3: CASSLQGANTEAFF. CDR3 in DNA: TGTGCCAGCAGCTTACAGGGGGCGAACACTGAAGCTTTCTTT.

The V gene is TRBV7-6, the J gene TRBJ1-3; the D is unclear. V was cut by 2 bases and J by 4 bases, with 6 bases left in between. Germline assignment: CDR1 SGHVS and CDR2 FNYEAQ. The CDR3 totals 13 residues. Here the CDR3 DNA reads TGTGCCAGCAGCTTAAGTTCCGGAAACACCATATATTTT. It yields the protein CASSLSSGNTIYF.

The chain couples TRBV7-2 to TRBJ1-2; D is possibly TRBD1 (5 bases). The CDR3 extends over 13 amino acids. The germline V gene encodes CDR1 SGHTA and CDR2 FQGNSA. V was clipped by 8 bases and J by 4 bases, with 14 bases between them. The CDR3 protein is CASAPDGGYGYTF. CDR3 DNA: TGTGCCAGCGCCCCGGACGGGGGCTATGGCTACACCTTC.

The rearrangement links TRBV5-4 to TRBJ1-1; unclear D gene. Germline V gives CDR1 SGHNT, CDR2 YYREEE (reference sequence). CDR3 length equals 14 residues. Trimming stripped 0 bases from V and 0 bases from J, with 6 bases between. The CDR3 loop reads CASSLGRVNTEAFF. DNA of the CDR3: TGTGCCAGCAGCTTGGGACGGGTGAACACTGAAGCTTTCTTT.

The chain is built from TRBV4-3 and TRBJ1-2, with 10 bases identical to TRBD1. CDR1 is LGHNA and CDR2 is YSLEER in the germline V gene. CDR3 size: 16 residues. V lost 2 bases to trimming and J lost 7 bases; unmatched junction nucleotides: 10. CDR3 sequence (DNA): TGCGCCAGCAGCCAACTGGGACAGGGGTTGATCAGTGGCTACACCTTC. This gives the protein CASSQLGQGLISGYTF.

V gene TRBV6-5 combines with J gene TRBJ2-1, with TRBD2 as a possible D gene (5 bases). Trimming shortened V by 0 bases and J by 3 bases, and 12 bases separated the two germline ends. Germline loops: CDR1 MNHEY, CDR2 SVGAGI. The CDR3 sequence is 16 residues long. The DNA for the CDR3 is TGTGCCAGCAGTTACTCGGGTCTAGCAGTCTACAATGAGCAGTTCTTC. Protein: CASSYSGLAVYNEQFF.

This sequence joins TRBV25-1 and TRBJ1-2, with D maybe TRBD1 (5 bases). In germline, CDR1 is MGHDK, CDR2 SYGVNS. Trimming removed 3 bases at V and 7 bases at J, with 12 bases between. The CDR3 is made up of 13 amino acids. The CDR3 protein is CASSDGGARGYTF. The CDR3 DNA reads as TGTGCCAGCAGTGACGGTGGGGCGCGTGGCTACACCTTC.

The chain couples TRBV6-5 to TRBJ2-7, with 7 nucleotides matching TRBD1. Germline CDR1 and CDR2: MNHEY and SVGAGI. V was pared by 5 bases and J by 2 bases, with 3 bases of the junction left unmatched. The CDR3 is 13 residues long. CDR3 in DNA: TGTGCCAGCAGTCGGACAGGTACCTACGAGCAGTACTTC. Its protein is CASSRTGTYEQYF.

A single count supports this clone. The rearrangement uses TRBV7-2 and TRBJ2-2, with 8 bases identical to TRBD2. The CDR3 length is 15 residues. The V and J ends lost 3 bases and 2 bases, in that order; junction bases with no gene match: 2. Per the germline V gene, CDR1 is SGHTA and CDR2 is FQGNSA. The CDR3 nucleotides read TGTGCCAGCAGCTTCGGGGGGGCAAACACCGGGGAGCTGTTTTTT. Translation gives CASSFGGANTGELFF.

This chain uses TRBV2 with TRBJ2-4; 8 positions match TRBD1. CDR1 and CDR2 (germline): SNHLY, FYNNEI. The ends lost 9 bases at V and 6 bases at J; junction bases unmatched: 10. The CDR3 extends over 14 amino acids. The CDR3 loop is CASRRRDRLNIQYF. The CDR3, as DNA: TGTGCCAGTCGACGCCGGGACAGGCTAAACATTCAGTACTTC.

This clone appeared once. The chain has TRBV14 and TRBJ1-4; no reliable D call. Germline CDR1 and CDR2: SGHDN and FVKESK. CDR3 size: 20 residues. Trimming shortened V by 0 bases and J by 6 bases, and 26 bases separated the two germline ends. CDR3 nucleotides: TGTGCCAGCAGCCAAGAAGGGTTGGGAAACAGCGTAGTTGGGCATGAAAAACTGTTTTTT. Amino acid sequence: CASSQEGLGNSVVGHEKLFF.

This clone has a handful of counts. This chain joins TRBV6-1 and TRBJ1-1; D ambiguous. Trimming removed 3 bases at V and 1 base at J, with 12 bases between. The germline gives CDR1 MNHNS, CDR2 SASEGT. This CDR3 spans 15 amino acids. The CDR3 loop reads CASSDRPNRNTEAFF. The CDR3 DNA reads as TGTGCCAGCAGTGATCGTCCAAATCGGAACACTGAAGCTTTCTTT.

The J gene is TRBJ2-7, the V gene TRBV5-1, with D unclear. CDR1 and CDR2 from the germline V gene are SGHRS and YFSETQ. This CDR3 is 16 amino acids long. V lost 0 bases and J lost 2, with 15 bases in between. The CDR3 region is CASSLAMRFGTYEQYF. The DNA of the CDR3 is TGCGCCAGCAGCTTGGCCATGCGGTTCGGTACCTACGAGCAGTACTTC.

The count of this clone is one. V gene TRBV25-1 combines with J gene TRBJ1-1; the D gene is possibly TRBD1 (5 bases). Germline assignment: CDR1 MGHDK and CDR2 SYGVNS. This CDR3 is built from 16 residues. V was pared by 8 bases and J by 3 bases, with 22 bases between. CDR3 DNA sequence: TGTGCCAGCCAAGGCAGGGCGTTTTCGGGGGACACTGAAGCTTTCTTT. It yields the protein CASQGRAFSGDTEAFF.

The chain employs TRBV4-1 and TRBJ1-6; a weak D match, TRBD1 (5 bases). V lost 2 bases and J lost 1, with 15 bases in between. Germline V gives CDR1 MGHRA, CDR2 YSYEKL. This CDR3 contains 18 residues. CDR3 coding DNA: TGCGCCAGCAGCCAACCGGGACGGTCGGGGTCCTATAATTCACCCCTCCACTTT. This gives the protein CASSQPGRSGSYNSPLHF.